These 30 T cell receptor beta chains were all obtained from the same sample, sequenced in a study of T cell responses to AZD1222 COVID-19 vaccine. Produced via immunoSEQ multiplex PCR; TCRdb's table is partial and in-frame only. There are 100,000 or so clones in the sample; 85% to 90% occur only once, and more than 15% lies in the top ten. Source: peripheral blood, taken on day 0 of AZD1222 vaccination. The receptors were sampled from an adult in good health.

The rearrangement uses TRBV27 and TRBJ1-5; D gene ambiguous. Trimming took off 2 bases at V and 3 bases at J, with 20 bases between the two ends. The CDR3 consists of 18 residues. The germline V gene has CDR1 MNHEY and CDR2 SMNVEV (reference sequence). The CDR3 here is CASSLRKTQGGFNQPQHF. The CDR3 DNA sequence: TGTGCCAGCAGTTTAAGGAAGACACAAGGCGGTTTCAATCAGCCCCAGCATTTT.

This chain uses TRBV3-1 (or the pseudogene TRBV3-2) with TRBJ2-1; 7 bases are shared with TRBD2. Germline V gene data show CDR1 as LGHDT and CDR2 as YNNKEL (reference sequence). The CDR3 length is 13 residues. The ends lost 8 bases at V and 6 bases at J; junction bases unmatched: 7. In DNA, the CDR3 is TGTGCCAGCGGGGCGGGGGATAGCAATGAGCAGTTCTTC. Translation: CASGAGDSNEQFF.

The genes are TRBV27 and TRBJ2-5; D ambiguous. Deletions cut 5 bases from V and 6 bases from J, with 22 bases between. CDR1 and CDR2 (germline): MNHEY, SMNVEV (reference sequence). The CDR3 consists of 16 residues. CDR3 loop: CASSPSTILGWQTQYF. For the CDR3, the DNA is TGTGCCAGCAGTCCCTCTACCATCTTGGGGTGGCAGACCCAGTACTTC.

The chain links TRBV9 to TRBJ2-2; unclear D gene. The germline gives CDR1 SGDLS, CDR2 YYNGEE. The CDR3 has 15 amino acids. Trimming left V 3 bases short and J 1 base short, with 10 bases between. The chain's CDR3 is CASSDRTVNTGELFF. CDR3 coding DNA: TGTGCCAGCAGCGACCGGACGGTGAACACCGGGGAGCTGTTTTTT.

The chain employs TRBV19 and TRBJ2-1; 7 bases agree with TRBD2. From germline, CDR1 is LNHDA and CDR2 SQIVND (reference sequence). The CDR3 covers 15 residues. Trimming cost V 1 base and J 7 bases; bases outside gene matches: 7. DNA for the CDR3: TGTGCCAGTAGTATAGCGACCAGCGGGAAAAATGAGCAGTTCTTC. Amino acid sequence: CASSIATSGKNEQFF.

The chain links TRBV28 to TRBJ1-3, with unresolved D. This CDR3 comprises 15 residues. Trimming removed 2 bases at V and 2 bases at J, with 10 bases between. Germline V gene data show CDR1 as MDHEN and CDR2 as SYDVKM. CDR3 residues: CASSLRLIAGNTIYF. In nucleotides, the CDR3 is TGTGCCAGCAGTTTAAGGCTGATTGCTGGAAACACCATATATTTT.

This chain uses TRBV5-4 with TRBJ1-6; the D gene is possibly TRBD1 (6 bases). The CDR3 is 16 amino acids. Between the trimmed V and J ends, which lost 0 bases and 4 bases, there was a span of 11 bases. Germline assignment: CDR1 SGHNT and CDR2 YYREEE (reference sequence). The CDR3 sequence: CASSLGSGQYNSPLHF. CDR3 DNA: TGTGCCAGCAGCTTGGGTTCAGGACAGTATAATTCACCCCTCCACTTT.

The chain has TRBV3-1 (or the pseudogene TRBV3-2) and TRBJ2-6; D is unresolved. This CDR3 is 14 amino acids long. Trimming pared 3 bases from V and 2 bases from J, leaving 5 bases between. Germline V gene data show CDR1 as LGHDT and CDR2 as YNNKEL (reference sequence). CDR3 protein: CASSQTPGANVLTF. The CDR3 DNA sequence: TGTGCCAGCAGCCAGACCCCTGGGGCCAACGTCCTGACTTTC.

The chain carries TRBV6-2 or TRBV6-3 and TRBJ1-5, with unresolved D. CDR3 length equals 12 residues. With 6 bases removed from V and 9 bases from J, the gap between germline ends came to 12 bases. Germline V lookup: CDR1 MNHEY, CDR2 SVGEGT. This chain's CDR3 is CASSIPPAPQHF. CDR3 DNA: TGTGCCAGCAGCATCCCACCGGCGCCCCAGCATTTT.

This chain joins TRBV4-1 and TRBJ2-7; weak D call: TRBD2 (5 bases). This CDR3 has 15 residues. Germline-derived CDR1 and CDR2 are MGHRA and YSYEKL. V was shortened by 1 base and J by 6 bases, with 16 bases between the two germline ends. CDR3 sequence: CASSQGGLAGLEQYF. The CDR3 DNA sequence: TGCGCCAGCAGCCAAGGTGGGCTAGCTGGTCTCGAGCAGTACTTC.

CDR3 sequence reads: CASRPSGGRYNEQFF. CDR3 in DNA: TGCGCCAGTAGGCCCAGCGGGGGGCGATACAATGAGCAGTTCTTC. The genes are TRBV10-2 and TRBJ2-1, with 9 bases fitting TRBD2. CDR3 size: 15 residues. V shed 9 bases and J 4 bases; nucleotides not matched to a gene: 10. CDR1 is WSHSY, CDR2 SAAADI, per germline.

This chain connects TRBV19 to TRBJ1-6; D is perhaps TRBD1 (5 bases). This CDR3 is 15 amino acids long. The V end was cut by 2 bases, the J end by 7 bases, with 12 bases between. Germline V gene lookup returns CDR1 LNHDA and CDR2 SQIVND (reference sequence). The CDR3: CASSIQGEPNSPLHF. The CDR3 region has the DNA TGTGCCAGTAGTATACAGGGAGAACCAAATTCACCCCTCCACTTT.

The chain is built from TRBV11-3 and TRBJ2-3, with 9 bases that match TRBD2. CDR1 and CDR2 from the germline V gene are SGHNT and YENEEA. J gave up 1 base and V 5 bases, and 4 bases lay outside the gene matches. This CDR3 spans 15 amino acids. CDR3 sequence (DNA): TGTGCCAGCAGCCTCATAGCGGGAGGCACAGATACGCAGTATTTT. It yields the protein CASSLIAGGTDTQYF.

The chain couples TRBV6-5 to TRBJ1-2; D remains unclear. This CDR3 spans 14 amino acids. Looked up from germline, CDR1 is MNHEY and CDR2 is SVGAGI. Trimming cost V 6 bases and J 5 bases, with 16 bases left between them. The CDR3 DNA reads TGTGCCAGCAGATACGCCCAACCGGGATATGGCTACACCTTC. The encoded protein is CASRYAQPGYGYTF.

CDR3 in amino acids: CASSLAGRKNIQYF. CDR3 nucleotide sequence: TGTGCCAGCAGCTTAGCGGGGAGGAAAAACATTCAGTACTTC. J is TRBJ2-4 and V is TRBV7-8; tentatively, D is TRBD2 (6 bases). This CDR3 region has 14 residues. Looked up from germline, CDR1 is SGHVS and CDR2 is FQNEAQ. V was clipped by 0 bases and J by 4 bases, with 7 bases between them.

The chain links TRBV6-2 or TRBV6-3 to TRBJ1-1; TRBD1 aligns across 9 bases. CDR1 and CDR2 (germline): MNHEY, SVGEGT. The CDR3 covers 17 residues. V trimming: 2 bases; J trimming: 4 bases; junction bases outside the gene matches: 11. CDR3 DNA sequence: TGTGCCAGCAGTTACGATAGGACAGGGGCCAATCCCACTGAAGCTTTCTTT. Translated, it gives CASSYDRTGANPTEAFF.

This sequence joins TRBV1 and TRBJ1-5. TRBV1 is a pseudogene segment. This CDR3 is 16 amino acids long. CDR3 amino acids: CTSSQEVGDCNQPQHF. DNA for the CDR3: TGCACCAGCAGCCAAGAGGTGGGGGATTGCAATCAGCCCCAGCATTTT.

CDR3 protein: CASSIRGTSFF. DNA for the CDR3: TGTGCCAGTAGTATAAGGGGTACATCTTTCTTT. The rearrangement joins TRBV19 to TRBJ1-1; D might be TRBD1 (5 bases). V lost 2 bases to trimming and J lost 12 bases, with 10 bases between them. Germline V gives CDR1 LNHDA, CDR2 SQIVND (reference sequence). This CDR3 is 11 amino acids long.

The V gene is TRBV16, the J gene TRBJ2-7; D is ambiguous. The V and J ends lost 2 bases and 2 bases respectively, with 13 bases between them. The germline V gene has CDR1 KGHSY and CDR2 FQNENV. The CDR3 covers 15 residues. The CDR3 DNA is TGTGCCAGCAGCCAAAGGTCTCAGATAACCTACGAGCAGTACTTC. This encodes CASSQRSQITYEQYF.

This chain links TRBV10-3 with TRBJ1-1; 8 nucleotides match TRBD1. J lost 0 bases, V lost 1 base, and 1 base had no gene match. The germline CDR1 and CDR2 sequences are ENHRY and SYGVKD. The CDR3 contains 15 residues. CDR3: CAISEWTGLNTEAFF. The DNA of the CDR3 is TGTGCCATCAGTGAGTGGACAGGGCTGAACACTGAAGCTTTCTTT.

The chain combines TRBV25-1 with TRBJ1-6; 7 bases are shared with TRBD1. CDR1 and CDR2 from the germline V gene are MGHDK and SYGVNS. Trimming took 6 bases from V and 5 from J; bases not matched to a gene: 4. This CDR3 has 14 residues. CDR3 DNA sequence: TGTGCCAGCAGATTAGACAGGGATAATTCACCCCTCCACTTT. It encodes CASRLDRDNSPLHF.

The V and J genes are TRBV27 and TRBJ1-5, with 7 bases identical to TRBD1. Trimming cost V 5 bases and J 7 bases; bases outside gene matches: 8. There are 14 residues in the CDR3. Germline V CDR1 and CDR2: MNHEY, SMNVEV (reference sequence). CDR3 protein: CASSPTGAGQPQHF. The DNA of the CDR3 is TGTGCCAGCAGTCCCACAGGGGCAGGGCAGCCCCAGCATTTT.

This clone was recorded a few times. The CDR3 nucleotides read TGCAGTGCTAGTCCTAGCGCTGACAATGAGCAGTTCTTC. It encodes CSASPSADNEQFF. This chain links TRBV20-1 with TRBJ2-1; D perhaps matches TRBD2 (6 bases). Trimming shortened V by 3 bases and J by 5 bases, and 11 bases separated the two germline ends. Germline-derived CDR1 and CDR2 are DFQATT and SNEGSKA (reference sequence). The CDR3 covers 13 residues.

This clone occurred once. The chain is built from TRBV4-3 and TRBJ1-1, with D possibly TRBD1 on 5 matching bases. Trimming shortened V by 0 bases and J by 6 bases, and 14 bases separated the two germline ends. Germline V gene data show CDR1 as LGHNA and CDR2 as YSLEER. This CDR3 region has 15 residues. In DNA form, the CDR3 reads TGCGCCAGCAGCCAAGATACGGCAGGGAGGTCTGAAGCTTTCTTT. This translates into CASSQDTAGRSEAFF.

The chain employs TRBV5-6 and TRBJ2-5; 8 nucleotides line up with TRBD2. With V trimmed by 5 bases and J by 4 bases, 4 bases remained unmatched. This CDR3 is 13 amino acids long. The germline CDR1 and CDR2 sequences are SGHDT and YYEEEE. The CDR3 is CASSFSGVETQYF. The CDR3 DNA reads TGTGCCAGCAGTTTTAGCGGGGTAGAGACCCAGTACTTC.

J is TRBJ2-7 and V is TRBV7-2; no clear D gene. Per germline, CDR1 SGHTA and CDR2 FQGNSA. The V end was cut by 2 bases, the J end by 3 bases, with 14 bases between. The CDR3 spans 15 residues. The CDR3 spells CASSLQVEAFYEQYF. The CDR3 nucleotides read TGTGCCAGCAGCTTACAGGTCGAGGCCTTCTACGAGCAGTACTTC.

The V call is TRBV5-4, the J call TRBJ1-1; a possible D gene is TRBD1 (5 bases). Germline CDR1 SGHNT, CDR2 YYREEE (reference sequence). There are 13 residues in the CDR3. With 0 bases removed from V and 11 bases from J, the gap between germline ends came to 14 bases. This CDR3 is CASSLGGAHGAFF. CDR3 coding DNA: TGTGCCAGCAGCTTGGGAGGGGCTCATGGGGCTTTCTTT.

This chain links TRBV7-8 with TRBJ1-2; D call uncertain. From germline, CDR1 is SGHVS and CDR2 FQNEAQ. Deletions cut 5 bases from V and 6 bases from J, with 10 bases between. The CDR3 is 12 residues long. The CDR3: CASSLQEDGYTF. CDR3 DNA sequence: TGTGCCAGCAGCCTCCAAGAGGATGGCTACACCTTC.

The gene calls are TRBV18 and TRBJ2-3; 10 nucleotides agree with TRBD2. The CDR3 loop spans 18 amino acids. J was trimmed by 2 bases and V by 2 bases; bases with no gene match: 10. CDR1 is KGHSH and CDR2 is LQKENI in the germline V gene. In nucleotides, the CDR3 is TGTGCCAGCTCACCAATTCCCCTTCTAGCGGGGGTCACAGATACGCAGTATTTT. Translating gives CASSPIPLLAGVTDTQYF.

In this sample, this clone turned up a few times. The V call is TRBV5-1, the J call TRBJ2-7; no reliable D call. Germline V gene sequence: CDR1 SGHRS, CDR2 YFSETQ. Trimming removed 4 bases at V and 0 bases at J, with 14 bases between. This CDR3 comprises 15 residues. In DNA form, the CDR3 reads TGCGCCAGCAGCCCGACCGCCTCTAGCTCCTACGAGCAGTACTTC. This gives the protein CASSPTASSSYEQYF.